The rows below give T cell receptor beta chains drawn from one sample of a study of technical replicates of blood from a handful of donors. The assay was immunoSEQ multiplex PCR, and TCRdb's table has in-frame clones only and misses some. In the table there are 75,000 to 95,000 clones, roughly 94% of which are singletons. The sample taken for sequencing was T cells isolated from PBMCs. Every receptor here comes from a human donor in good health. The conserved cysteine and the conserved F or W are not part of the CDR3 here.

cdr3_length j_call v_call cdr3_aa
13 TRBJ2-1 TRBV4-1 ASSHQDSSYNEQF
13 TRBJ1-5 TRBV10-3 AINQEKHSNQPQH
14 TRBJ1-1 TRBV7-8 ASSLAVWLANTEAF
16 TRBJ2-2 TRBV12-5 ASGLVLTGKRSTGELF
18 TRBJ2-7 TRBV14 ASSHRHLTTSGRAYYEQY
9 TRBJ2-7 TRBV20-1 SAMAGPEQY
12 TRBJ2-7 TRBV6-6 ASSSGGSGYEQY
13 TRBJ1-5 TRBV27 ASRRGGARNQPQH
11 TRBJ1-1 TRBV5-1 ASSRGQWDEAF
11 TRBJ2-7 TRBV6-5 ASMRSGAYEQY
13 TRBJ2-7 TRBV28 ASSLVQGAAYEQY
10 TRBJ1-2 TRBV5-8 ASSLSGYGYT
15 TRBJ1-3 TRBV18 ASSPNDLTGSGNTIY
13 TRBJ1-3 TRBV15 ATSRERTGQNTIY
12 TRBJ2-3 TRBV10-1 ASSGRRPPDTQY
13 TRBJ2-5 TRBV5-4 ASSRTSGSEETQY
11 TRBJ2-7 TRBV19 ASSTRIRSEQY
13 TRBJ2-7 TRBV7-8 ASSLTGSTSYEQY
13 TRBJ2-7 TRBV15 ATSRAGRARSEQY
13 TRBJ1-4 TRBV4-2 ASSQPRQANEKLF
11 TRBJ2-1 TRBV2 ASSILRAREQF
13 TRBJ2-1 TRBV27 ASSPAPRGRNEQF
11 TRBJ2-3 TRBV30 ALDGGMADTQY
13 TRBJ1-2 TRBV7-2 ASSLWGQGSYGYT
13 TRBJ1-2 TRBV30 AWSQGQHLIYGYT
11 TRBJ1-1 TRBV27 ASSLTENTEAF
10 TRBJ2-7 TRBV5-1 ASSSPATEQY
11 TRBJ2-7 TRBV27 ASSFLQGSEQY
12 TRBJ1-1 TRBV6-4 ATQKGGANTEAF
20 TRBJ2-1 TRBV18 ASSPVAPRGTGGPSSYNEQF
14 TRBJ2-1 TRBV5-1 ASSRLTSGEYNEQF
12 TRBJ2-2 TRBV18 ASRGLSNTGELF
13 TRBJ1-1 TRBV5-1 ASSRGQGIVTEAF
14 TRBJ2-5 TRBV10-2 ASSERGQGRQETQY
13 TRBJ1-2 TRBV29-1 SVPGTGPSNYGYT
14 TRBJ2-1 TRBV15 ATSRSGTSFYNEQF
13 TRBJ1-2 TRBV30 AWNPQGISSYGYT
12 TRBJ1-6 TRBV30 AWSPGQVYSPLH
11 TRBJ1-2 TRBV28 ASSLRTRPGYT
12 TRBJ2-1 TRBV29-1 SVVGGPYYNEQF
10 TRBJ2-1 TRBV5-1 ASSFQYNEQF
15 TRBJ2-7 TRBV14 ASREIPGQGLYYEQY
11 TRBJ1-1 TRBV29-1 SVARQSNTEAF
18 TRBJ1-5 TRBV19 ASSIGDRGQTGTGNQPQH
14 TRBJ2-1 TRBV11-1 ASSLSMIAGAQEQF
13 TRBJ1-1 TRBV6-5 ASSYSAGASTEAF
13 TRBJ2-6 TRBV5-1 ASSLVRSGANVLT
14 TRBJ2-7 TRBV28 ASSFPGQGVAYEQY
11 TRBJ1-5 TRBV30 AWSLQGFQPQH
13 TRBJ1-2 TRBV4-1 ASSSTPAANYGYT
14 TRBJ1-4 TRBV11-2 ASSLAATGLREKLF